This T cell receptor (beta chain) was profiled in a study of blood T cell repertoires in COVID-19. As for the study in general: Collection of acute and convalescent COVID-19 samples took place in the United States, Italy and Spain.

Clinical history reported by participants formed the basis on which cohorts were assigned. Profiled with immunoSEQ multiplex PCR; TCRdb holds only in-frame clones, not every one. The sample has 100,000 to 150,000 clones, around 84% seen once. This CDR3 has 14 residues. V lost 3 bases, J lost 8 bases, and 19 bases lay in between. Per germline, CDR1 DFQATT and CDR2 SNEGSKA (reference sequence). The chain links TRBV20-1 to TRBJ1-2; D may be TRBD1 (6 bases). Material: PBMCs or T cells enriched from blood (not recorded which). This receptor was obtained from a man aged 35-49 years with acute COVID-19. This CDR3 reads CSASRAGTRSGYTF. CDR3 nucleotides: TGCAGTGCTAGTCGGGCCGGGACACGGTCGGGCTACACCTTC.